This note documents a single T cell receptor beta chain sequence. Its target is not known. The data were taken from a study of T cell responses to AZD1222 COVID-19 vaccine. The assay was immunoSEQ multiplex PCR, and TCRdb's table has in-frame clones only and misses some. The sample contains about 86,000 clones, 70% to 85% of which appear only once. The CDR3 totals 22 residues. Study conclusions and caveats: In a largely white British group with more females than males, clonal diversity was possibly underestimated. Reportedly, close to half of spike-specific TCRs are directed against unmutated variant regions.

This sequence originates from an adult in good health. The sequences come from peripheral blood, collected on day 0 of AZD1222 vaccination. V is TRBV21-1 and J is TRBJ2-2; the table's TRBD1 call for D was not verified on the DNA. TRBV21-1 is marked as a pseudogene. The CDR3 DNA reads as TGTGCCAGCAGCAAAAGTGGCCTCAGGTGGATGCAGGGCCACGCGAACACCGGGGAGCTGTTTTTT. Its translation: CASSKSGLRWMQGHANTGELFF.